The following is a T cell receptor (beta chain) sequence with its context. The authors ran a second PCR of roughly 6 to 11 cycles using a sample-barcoded 5' primer and a J-beta primer mix. TCRdb passed the 5' RACE reads through MiXCR, listing each CDR3 protein once. Of 1.5 million to 2 million distinct CDR3 sequences in the sample, roughly 50% are singletons; the top ten hold approximately 2.1%. This specimen comes from a study of blood T cells in healthy people across ages. Unmatched junction bases numbered 7, after V lost 0 bases and J lost 4 bases. Germline V CDR1 and CDR2: SGHTA, FQGNSA. The CDR3 spans 17 residues.

The genes are TRBV7-2 and TRBJ2-1; TRBD2 aligns across 9 bases. This receptor was taken from a woman between 35 and 50 years old in good health. The sequenced sample consisted of blood. The CDR3 loop is CASSLARAGGGYNEQFF. DNA for the CDR3: TGTGCCAGCAGCTTAGCAAGGGCGGGGGGGGGGTACAATGAGCAGTTCTTC.